This T cell receptor beta chain was captured by sequencing in a study of siplizumab effects on memory and regulatory T cells. Study-level points and caveats: Treg origin accounted for an average of around 69% of mappable alloreactive CD4+ clones with siplizumab and roughly 26% in controls. Unstimulated naive T cells seemed to show more diversity than memory cells did, and they also seemed to be among the major contributors to the alloresponse.

Assays covered some 94,000 TCR templates per sample. Sequencing used immunoSEQ multiplex PCR; TCRdb keeps in-frame clones, though not all of them. The sample has around 110,000 clones; less than 95% are singletons. As for this clone: The antigen remains unidentified. Other DNA sequences in this specimen translate into the identical CDR3.

This TCR was sampled from a human donor in good health. Input material: non-Treg CD4+ T cells sorted from blood.

CDR3: CAIRRDLNTEAFF. CDR3 nucleotide sequence: TGTGCCATACGACGGGACCTTAACACTGAAGCTTTCTTT. V is TRBV10-3 and J is TRBJ1-1, with a tentative D call TRBD1 (5 bases). V was trimmed by 9 bases and J by 2 bases, leaving 13 bases between them. The length of the CDR3 is 13 residues. CDR1 ENHRY and CDR2 SYGVKD come from the germline V gene.